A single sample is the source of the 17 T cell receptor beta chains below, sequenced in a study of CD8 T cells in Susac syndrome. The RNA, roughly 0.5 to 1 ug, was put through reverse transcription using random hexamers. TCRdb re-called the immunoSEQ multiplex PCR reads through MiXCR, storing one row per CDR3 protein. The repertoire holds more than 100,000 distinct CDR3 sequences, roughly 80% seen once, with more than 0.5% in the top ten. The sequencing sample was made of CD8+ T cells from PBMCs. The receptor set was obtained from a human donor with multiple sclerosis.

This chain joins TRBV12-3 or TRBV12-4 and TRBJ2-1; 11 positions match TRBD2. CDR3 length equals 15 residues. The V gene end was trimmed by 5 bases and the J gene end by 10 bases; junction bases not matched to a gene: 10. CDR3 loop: CASSPRLAGGGEQFF. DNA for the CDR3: TGTGCCAGCAGTCCCCGGCTAGCGGGAGGTGGAGAGCAGTTCTTC.

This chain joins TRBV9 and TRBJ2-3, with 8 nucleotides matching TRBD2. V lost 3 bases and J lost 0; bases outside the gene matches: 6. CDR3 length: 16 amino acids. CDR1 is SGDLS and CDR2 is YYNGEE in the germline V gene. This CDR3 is CASSEGTRSSTDTQYF. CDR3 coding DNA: TGTGCCAGCAGCGAAGGGACTAGATCTAGCACAGATACGCAGTATTTT.

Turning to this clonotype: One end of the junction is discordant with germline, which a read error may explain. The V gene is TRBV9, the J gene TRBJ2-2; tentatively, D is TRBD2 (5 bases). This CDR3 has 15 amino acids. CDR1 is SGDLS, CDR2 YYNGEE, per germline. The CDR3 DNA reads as TGTGCTACCAGCCCCCAAGGGTCGAACACCGGGGAGCTTTTTTTT. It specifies CATSPQGSNTGELFF.

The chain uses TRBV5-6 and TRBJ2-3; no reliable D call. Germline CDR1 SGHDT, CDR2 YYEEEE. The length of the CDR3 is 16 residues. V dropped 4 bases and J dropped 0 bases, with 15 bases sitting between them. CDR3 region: CASSPTVNPSTDTQYF. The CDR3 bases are TGTGCCAGCAGCCCGACGGTCAATCCTAGCACAGATACGCAGTATTTT.

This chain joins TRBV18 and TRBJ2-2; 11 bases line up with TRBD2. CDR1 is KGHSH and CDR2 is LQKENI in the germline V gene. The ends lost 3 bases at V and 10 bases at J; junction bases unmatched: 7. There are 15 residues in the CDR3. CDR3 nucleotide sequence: TGTGCCAGCTCACCCGGACTAGCGGGTGATCAGGAGCTGTTTTTT. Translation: CASSPGLAGDQELFF.

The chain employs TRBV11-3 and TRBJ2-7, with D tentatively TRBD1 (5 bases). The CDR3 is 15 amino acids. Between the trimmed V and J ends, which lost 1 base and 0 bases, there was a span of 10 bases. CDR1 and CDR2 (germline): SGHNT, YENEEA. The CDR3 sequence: CASSLAGDSSYEQYV. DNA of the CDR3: TGTGCCAGCAGCTTAGCCGGTGACAGCTCCTACGAGCAGTACGTC.

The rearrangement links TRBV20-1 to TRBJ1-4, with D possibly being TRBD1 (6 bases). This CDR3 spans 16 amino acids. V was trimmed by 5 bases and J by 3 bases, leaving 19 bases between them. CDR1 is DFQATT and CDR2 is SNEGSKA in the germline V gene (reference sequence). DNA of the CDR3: TGCAGTGCTGGAGGGGGTCCCGTCCGCGCTAATGAAAAACTGTTTTTT. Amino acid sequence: CSAGGGPVRANEKLFF.

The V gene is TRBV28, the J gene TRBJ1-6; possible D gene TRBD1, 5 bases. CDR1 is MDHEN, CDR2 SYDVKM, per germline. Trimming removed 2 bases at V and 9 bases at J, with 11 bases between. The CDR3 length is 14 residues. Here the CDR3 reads CASSLTGHSSPLHF. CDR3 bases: TGTGCCAGCAGTTTAACGGGGCACTCTTCACCCCTCCACTTT.

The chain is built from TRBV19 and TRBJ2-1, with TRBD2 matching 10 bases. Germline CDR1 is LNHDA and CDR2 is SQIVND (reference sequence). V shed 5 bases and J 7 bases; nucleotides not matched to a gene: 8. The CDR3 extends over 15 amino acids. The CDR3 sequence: CASSPLAGAQNEQFF. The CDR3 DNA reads TGTGCCAGTAGTCCTCTAGCGGGAGCTCAGAATGAGCAGTTCTTC.

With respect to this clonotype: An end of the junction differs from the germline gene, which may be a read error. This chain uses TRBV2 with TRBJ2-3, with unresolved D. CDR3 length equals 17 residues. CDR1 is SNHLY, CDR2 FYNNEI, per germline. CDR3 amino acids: CASKIPTPEVVTDTQYF. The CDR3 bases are TGTGCCAGCAAAATCCCCACCCCAGAGGTAGTCACAGATACCCAGTATTTT.

CDR3 in amino acids: CASSEYREFDNEQFF. CDR3 in DNA: TGTGCCAGCAGTGAATACAGGGAGTTTGACAATGAGCAGTTCTTC. This chain joins TRBV25-1 and TRBJ2-1; D assignment may be TRBD1 or TRBD2 (5 bases each). The CDR3 runs 15 residues. V was pared by 0 bases and J by 5 bases, with 11 bases between. Germline V gene data show CDR1 as MGHDK and CDR2 as SYGVNS.

CDR3 in amino acids: CASSVTGGGGLDIQYF. The CDR3 DNA sequence: TGTGCCAGCAGCGTCACAGGGGGCGGTGGTTTGGACATTCAGTACTTC. This sequence joins TRBV7-9 and TRBJ2-4, with 9 bases lining up with TRBD1. CDR3 length: 16 amino acids. V was clipped by 5 bases and J by 8 bases; unmatched bases: 13. Germline values: CDR1 SEHNR, CDR2 FQNEAQ (reference sequence).

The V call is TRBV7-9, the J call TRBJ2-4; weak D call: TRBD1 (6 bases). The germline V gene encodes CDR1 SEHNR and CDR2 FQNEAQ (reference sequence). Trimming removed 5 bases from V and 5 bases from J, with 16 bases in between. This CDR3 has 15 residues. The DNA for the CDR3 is TGTGCCAGCAGCCCCATAACAGGGAACCAAAACATTCAGTACTTC. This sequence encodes CASSPITGNQNIQYF.

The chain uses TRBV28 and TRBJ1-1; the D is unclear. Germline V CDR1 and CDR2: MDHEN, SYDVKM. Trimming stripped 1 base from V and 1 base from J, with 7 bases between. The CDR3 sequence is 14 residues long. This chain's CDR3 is CASSLLASNTEAFF. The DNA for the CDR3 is TGTGCCAGCAGTTTATTAGCCTCGAACACTGAAGCTTTCTTT.

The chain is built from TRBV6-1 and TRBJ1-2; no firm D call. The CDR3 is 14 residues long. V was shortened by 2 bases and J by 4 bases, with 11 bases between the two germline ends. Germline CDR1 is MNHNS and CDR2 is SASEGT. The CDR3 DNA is TGTGCCAGCAGTGAACGGAGGTCCCTCTATGGCTACACCTTC. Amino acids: CASSERRSLYGYTF.

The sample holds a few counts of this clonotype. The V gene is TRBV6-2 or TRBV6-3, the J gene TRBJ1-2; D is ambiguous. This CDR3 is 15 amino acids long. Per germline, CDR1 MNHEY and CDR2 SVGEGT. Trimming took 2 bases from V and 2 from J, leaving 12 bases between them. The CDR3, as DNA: TGTGCCAGCAGTTACCCGGTCCGGAGGAACTATGGCTACACCTTC. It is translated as CASSYPVRRNYGYTF.

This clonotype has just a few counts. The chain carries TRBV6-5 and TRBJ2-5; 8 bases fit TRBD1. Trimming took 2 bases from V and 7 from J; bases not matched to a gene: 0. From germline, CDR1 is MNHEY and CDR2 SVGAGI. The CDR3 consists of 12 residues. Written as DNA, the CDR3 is TGTGCCAGCAGTTACGACAGGGGGACCCAGTACTTC. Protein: CASSYDRGTQYF.